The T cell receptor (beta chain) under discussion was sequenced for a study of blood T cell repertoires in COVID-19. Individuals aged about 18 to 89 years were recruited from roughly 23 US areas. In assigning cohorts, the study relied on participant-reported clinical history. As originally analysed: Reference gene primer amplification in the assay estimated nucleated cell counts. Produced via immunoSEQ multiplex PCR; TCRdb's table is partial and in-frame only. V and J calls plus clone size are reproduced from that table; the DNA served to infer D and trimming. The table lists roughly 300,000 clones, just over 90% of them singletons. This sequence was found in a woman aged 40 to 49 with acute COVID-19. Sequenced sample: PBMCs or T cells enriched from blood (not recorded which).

The CDR3 bases are TGTGCCAGCAGCTTGGATGACAGGGGTACCTATGGCTACACCTTC. Amino acids: CASSLDDRGTYGYTF. This chain joins TRBV5-8 and TRBJ1-2; 8 bases are shared with TRBD1. Trimming cost V 0 bases and J 4 bases; bases outside gene matches: 5. The CDR3 covers 15 residues. Germline CDR1 and CDR2: SGHTS and YDEGEE.